The clone carrying this T cell receptor beta chain was seen once. PCR amplification relied on 60 Vbeta primers (plus 13 Jbeta primers). Original data processing: As a later analysis found, there were 70 million to 80 million unique TCR beta chains, of which 8.5 million to 14 million were shared. This table comes from immunoSEQ multiplex PCR, and its TCRdb copy is limited to in-frame clones, with some not included. V, J and clone size are those of that table, while D and trimming were read from the DNA. This table has 250,000 to 300,000 clones, over 90% appearing once. This record comes from a study of cytomegalovirus exposure and HLA in healthy donors. The origin of this receptor is a girl aged 2-9 years in good health and CMV-seronegative. The sample taken for sequencing was PBMCs.

This chain's CDR3 is CASKRDSLGGELFF. Here the CDR3 DNA reads TGTGCCAGCAAAAGAGACAGTTTGGGGGGGGAGCTGTTTTTT. The genes are TRBV2 and TRBJ2-2, with a tentative D call TRBD1 (5 bases). CDR1 and CDR2 from the germline V gene are SNHLY and FYNNEI. Trimming cost V 7 bases and J 8 bases, with 17 bases left between them. The CDR3 has 14 residues.